The 15 T cell receptor beta chains below come from one sample, sequenced in a study of blood T cell repertoires in COVID-19. TCRdb's copy holds only in-frame clones and misses some; the assay was immunoSEQ multiplex PCR. The data show about 250,000 clones, around four fifths seen once. Input material: peripheral blood. These receptors came from a man older than 75 with acute or convalescent COVID-19.

The chain uses TRBV23-1 and TRBJ1-5, with 7 bases lining up with TRBD1. TRBV23-1 is an ORF, and what it does is uncertain. The trim removed 4 bases at V and 6 bases at J, leaving 12 bases unmatched. The CDR3 has 16 amino acids. CDR3 sequence: CASSPHNRGGSQPQHF. For the CDR3, the DNA is TGCGCCAGCAGTCCACACAACAGGGGTGGTAGTCAGCCCCAGCATTTT.

The chain uses TRBV3-1 (or the pseudogene TRBV3-2) and TRBJ1-1; 9 bases map to TRBD1. Per the germline V gene, CDR1 is LGHDT and CDR2 is YNNKEL (reference sequence). The CDR3 runs to 15 residues. Germline trimming cut 4 bases from V and 1 base from J; bases unmatched to any gene: 4. CDR3 protein: CASSPWDRENTEAFF. The CDR3 DNA reads as TGTGCCAGCAGCCCCTGGGACAGGGAGAACACTGAAGCTTTCTTT.

The rearrangement uses TRBV28 and TRBJ2-3, with D possibly TRBD2 on 5 matching bases. V lost 6 bases, J lost 0 bases, and 10 bases lay in between. Germline V CDR1 and CDR2: MDHEN, SYDVKM. The CDR3 runs 14 residues. Here the CDR3 reads CASRLRASTDTQYF. As DNA, the CDR3 is TGTGCCAGCAGGTTGCGGGCCAGCACAGATACGCAGTATTTT.

The V gene is TRBV10-3, the J gene TRBJ2-1; 8 nucleotides match TRBD2. Germline loops: CDR1 ENHRY, CDR2 SYGVKD. This CDR3 has 15 residues. Trimming removed 3 bases from V and 7 bases from J; junction bases left unmatched: 8. CDR3 in amino acids: CAISDRSSGENEQFF. In DNA form, the CDR3 reads TGTGCCATCAGTGATCGGAGTAGCGGGGAAAATGAGCAGTTCTTC.

In this sample, this clone turned up a few times. The rearrangement uses TRBV19 and TRBJ1-1, with D perhaps TRBD1 (6 bases). The CDR3 loop spans 13 amino acids. Germline lookup yields CDR1 LNHDA and CDR2 SQIVND (reference sequence). V lost 6 bases and J 2 bases, leaving 10 bases between the germline ends. CDR3 bases: TGTGCCAGTAGAAACAGGGACAACACTGAAGCTTTCTTT. As protein: CASRNRDNTEAFF.

The chain links TRBV27 to TRBJ1-4, with D perhaps matching TRBD1 (6 bases). The CDR3 runs to 16 residues. Germline V gene data show CDR1 as MNHEY and CDR2 as SMNVEV (reference sequence). Trimming took off 6 bases at V and 8 bases at J, with 22 bases between the two ends. CDR3 amino acids: CASRSHWGLKEEKLFF. The CDR3 DNA sequence: TGTGCCAGCAGATCCCACTGGGGGCTTAAGGAGGAAAAACTGTTTTTT.

The V and J genes are TRBV6-5 and TRBJ2-7; 7 bases fit TRBD1. The CDR3 sequence is 13 residues long. Germline V lookup: CDR1 MNHEY, CDR2 SVGAGI. The junction had 2 bases not matched to a gene; V was cut back by 6 bases and J by 0 bases. The chain's CDR3 is CASRPGGSYEQYF. The CDR3 DNA is TGTGCCAGCAGACCAGGGGGCTCCTACGAGCAGTACTTC.

J is TRBJ1-2 and V is TRBV27; D gene ambiguous. V lost 5 bases and J lost 5, with 15 bases in between. The CDR3 has 14 residues. Germline V gene lookup returns CDR1 MNHEY and CDR2 SMNVEV (reference sequence). The DNA for the CDR3 is TGTGCCAGCAGTGCTAAGCCCGAATCGTATGGCTACACCTTC. It yields the protein CASSAKPESYGYTF.

The chain uses TRBV28 and TRBJ2-5, with 8 positions matching TRBD2. In germline, CDR1 is MDHEN, CDR2 SYDVKM. This CDR3 spans 15 amino acids. The V and J ends lost 7 bases and 2 bases, in that order; junction bases with no gene match: 9. For the CDR3, the DNA is TGTGCCAGCAATACACTCCGGGGGGGTCAAGAGACCCAGTACTTC. Its protein product is CASNTLRGGQETQYF.

The J gene is TRBJ2-3, the V gene TRBV2; 9 bases match TRBD1. V lost 6 bases, J lost 2 bases, and 15 bases stayed unmatched. Germline CDR1 is SNHLY and CDR2 is FYNNEI. CDR3 length: 18 residues. CDR3 sequence: CASSYPYTGTGSTDTQYF. The CDR3 DNA reads as TGTGCCAGCAGCTACCCTTATACCGGGACAGGGTCCACAGATACGCAGTATTTT.

Of note for this clone: Distinct nucleotide sequences in the sample also encode this CDR3. The V call is TRBV18, the J call TRBJ2-7; D is unresolved. The CDR3 has 12 residues. Germline assignment: CDR1 KGHSH and CDR2 LQKENI. The V end lost 3 bases, the J end lost 3 bases, and 6 bases lay between the germline ends. The CDR3 coding sequence is TGTGCCAGCTCACCCGCCGGCTACGAGCAGTACTTC. Its translation is CASSPAGYEQYF.

The chain couples TRBV5-6 to TRBJ2-5; D call uncertain. Trimming stripped 3 bases from V and 1 base from J, with 16 bases between. Per the germline V gene, CDR1 is SGHDT and CDR2 is YYEEEE. The CDR3 extends over 16 amino acids. CDR3 coding DNA: TGTGCCAGCAGCTCCGCAGGAAACCAAGTCCAAGAGACCCAGTACTTC. Residues: CASSSAGNQVQETQYF.

This chain uses TRBV7-9 with TRBJ2-3; D gene ambiguous. There are 15 residues in the CDR3. Germline V CDR1 and CDR2: SEHNR, FQNEAQ (reference sequence). The V end lost 2 bases, the J end lost 2 bases, and 11 bases lay between the germline ends. The CDR3 nucleotides read TGTGCCAGCAGCTTACGAACCCCCTACACAGATACGCAGTATTTT. Its protein is CASSLRTPYTDTQYF.

The count of this clone is one. The gene calls are TRBV5-1 and TRBJ2-3; 14 nucleotides match TRBD2. V shed 4 bases, J shed 2 bases, and the junction held 12 bases outside the gene matches. Germline lookup yields CDR1 SGHRS and CDR2 YFSETQ. The CDR3 has 19 amino acids. The CDR3 DNA sequence: TGCGCCAGCAGCCCGAGACCGGGACTAGCGGGGGCCTACACAGATACGCAGTATTTT. It yields the protein CASSPRPGLAGAYTDTQYF.

The rearrangement joins TRBV5-4 to TRBJ2-5; the match to TRBD1 covers 9 bases. CDR1 is SGHNT and CDR2 is YYREEE in the germline V gene (reference sequence). CDR3 length: 16 amino acids. The V segment lost 0 bases and the J segment 2 bases; nucleotides outside the gene matches: 5. CDR3 bases: TGTGCCAGCAGCTTGGGATCCGGGACAGGGCAAGAGACCCAGTACTTC. Translated: CASSLGSGTGQETQYF. Using reference TRBV5-4 and TRBJ2-5 for the parts outside the CDR3, the full variable domain is ETGVTQSPTHLIKTRGQQVTLRCSSQSGHNTVSWYQQALGQGPQFIFQYYREEENGRGNFPPRFSGLQFPNYSSELNVNALELDDSALYLCASSLGSGTGQETQYFGPGTRLLVL.